This T cell receptor (beta chain) was found in a study of blood T cell repertoires in COVID-19. Looking at the study overall: Some COVID-19 samples were acute and others convalescent; all came from the United States, Italy and Spain.

Per the original methods: Researchers report that nucleated cell counts were estimated from reference gene primer amplification. Repertoires were generated with immunoSEQ multiplex PCR, while TCRdb's copy carries only in-frame clones and drops some. V, J and clone size reflect that table, while D and trimming were determined from the DNA. The sample shows roughly 160,000 clones, 82% of them seen only once. J was trimmed by 2 bases and V by 3 bases; bases with no gene match: 9. CDR1 is SGHRS and CDR2 is YFSETQ in the germline V gene. CDR3 size: 16 residues. The sequence was collected from a woman aged 80 or over with active or convalescent COVID-19. Source material: peripheral blood. J is TRBJ2-7 and V is TRBV5-1; TRBD1 matches 9 bases. CDR3 in DNA: TGCGCCAGCAGCTGGGCGGCCGGGACAGGGACCTACGAGCAGTACTTC. Residues: CASSWAAGTGTYEQYF.